The rows below give T cell receptor beta chains drawn from one sample of a study of T cell repertoires in ileal Crohn's disease. The repertoire was sequenced with immunoSEQ multiplex PCR; TCRdb's copy has only in-frame clones and lacks some. The sample consists of roughly 13,000 clones, 60% to 85% of them appearing once. Sequenced: ileal tissue. The origin of the receptors is an adult with Crohn's disease. CDR3s include the opening cysteine and the closing phenylalanine or tryptophan.

cdr3_aa,v_call,j_call
CAWSRLTIRSPKNIQYF,TRBV30,TRBJ2-4
CASSFGGNTGELFF,TRBV5-4,TRBJ2-2
CASSELAGSQPQHF,TRBV2,TRBJ1-5
CASSFQSGNSNEKLFF,TRBV5-1,TRBJ1-4
CASIAQGAYEQYF,TRBV28,TRBJ2-7
CAWSVGGTVGWYF,TRBV30,TRBJ2-7
CASSPSFERNQPQHF,TRBV5-1,TRBJ1-5
CATSRDGTGSSEQYF,TRBV15,TRBJ2-7
CASSYGRGQSSPLHF,TRBV6-5,TRBJ1-6
CASSLSLGQPQHF,TRBV5-6,TRBJ1-5
CASRDRDSRTEAFF,TRBV6-6,TRBJ1-1
CAWSYGTGGRSPLHF,TRBV30,TRBJ1-6
CASSLRGQAGYNEQFF,TRBV5-1,TRBJ2-1
CASSVGPPGGAEETQYF,TRBV9,TRBJ2-5
CASRFFDQAANYGYTF,TRBV28,TRBJ1-2
CASSLGWDYAGELFF,TRBV7-2,TRBJ2-2
CASSQRQDTYGYEQYF,TRBV27,TRBJ2-7
CASSSPAWTGTALGSPLHF,TRBV7-2,TRBJ1-6
CASSSGHSYEQYF,TRBV19,TRBJ2-7
CASSHGQPVGEKLFF,TRBV4-2,TRBJ1-4
CAWSRMVGALWADTQYF,TRBV30,TRBJ2-3
CASSPNPTGSYGYTF,TRBV18,TRBJ1-2
CASSKNTPGQGGETQYF,TRBV2,TRBJ2-5
CASSPRPGNSYEQYF,TRBV7-8,TRBJ2-7
CASRKDNNQPQHF,TRBV6-1,TRBJ1-5
CASSEIPLAPTGLGEQYF,TRBV10-1,TRBJ2-7
CASSTRGRDTGNEQFF,TRBV18,TRBJ2-1
CAKFPTGLAAYNEQFF,TRBV6-4,TRBJ2-1
CASSLGGGGTDTQYF,TRBV7-9,TRBJ2-3
CASSFAGQSYEQYF,TRBV28,TRBJ2-7
CASSLGTYNEQFF,TRBV7-9,TRBJ2-1
CASSLEEGQPQHF,TRBV7-8,TRBJ1-5
CASSSGQQQETQYF,TRBV5-1,TRBJ2-5
CASSLSSGAPNEQFF,TRBV11-2,TRBJ2-1
CASSLELLEGQAADGYTF,TRBV7-4,TRBJ1-2
CASRGTGWNANTGELFF,TRBV5-8,TRBJ2-2
CASSTESGTEAFF,TRBV7-9,TRBJ1-1
CASSLRDRSSYEQYF,TRBV9,TRBJ2-7
CASSLGTGDQAFF,TRBV18,TRBJ1-1
CASSQGHSSYEQYF,TRBV7-2,TRBJ2-7